This entry lists 31 T cell receptor beta chains sequenced from one sample in a study of a mutant IDH1 vaccine in newly diagnosed glioma. Regarding time point: week 47, end of study. The vaccine gave 300 ug of a 20-mer mutant IDH1 peptide subcutaneously per dose. Using immunoSEQ multiplex PCR, the repertoire was profiled, and TCRdb retains in-frame clones only, with some absent. This table holds over 50,000 clones, less than 85% found once. No cognate antigen is known for these TCRs. The sample here was PBMCs, taken from a glioma patient whose treatment included an IDH1 peptide vaccine. The receptors shown here come from a middle-aged woman with glioma. Some clones in this sample may be carry-over from other donors' samples.

The V call is TRBV5-4, the J call TRBJ1-5, with a possible D match to TRBD1 (6 bases). Trimming shortened V by 5 bases and J by 6 bases, and 12 bases separated the two germline ends. Germline lookup yields CDR1 SGHNT and CDR2 YYREEE (reference sequence). The CDR3 has 13 amino acids. In nucleotides, the CDR3 is TGTGCCAGCAGTCCAGGGGTGCGTCAGCCCCAGCATTTT. This translates into CASSPGVRQPQHF.

The chain couples TRBV5-1 to TRBJ2-1; TRBD2 aligns across 9 bases. The CDR3 covers 11 residues. Trimming cost V 2 bases and J 12 bases; bases outside gene matches: 0. The germline CDR1 and CDR2 sequences are SGHRS and YFSETQ. The CDR3 region is CASSFSGGQFF. The CDR3 bases are TGCGCCAGCAGCTTTAGCGGGGGGCAGTTCTTC.

The chain carries TRBV9 and TRBJ2-1, with a tentative D call TRBD1 (5 bases). V dropped 4 bases and J dropped 6 bases, with 14 bases sitting between them. The germline CDR1 and CDR2 sequences are SGDLS and YYNGEE. The CDR3 extends over 14 amino acids. CDR3 DNA sequence: TGTGCCAGCAGCCCCCGGACATATTCCAATGAGCAGTTCTTC. Amino acid sequence: CASSPRTYSNEQFF. Drawing the rest from reference TRBV9 and TRBJ2-1, the complete variable domain is DSGVTQTPKHLITATGQRVTLRCSPRSGDLSVYWYQQSLDQGLQFLIQYYNGEERAKGNILERFSAQQFPDLHSELNLSSLELGDSALYFCASSPRTYSNEQFFGPGTRLTVL.

This rearrangement joins TRBV2 to TRBJ1-4; 7 bases fit TRBD1. Germline V gives CDR1 SNHLY, CDR2 FYNNEI. This CDR3 spans 14 amino acids. Losses at the gene ends were 4 bases for V and 7 bases for J; bases not matched to a gene: 6. CDR3 DNA: TGTGCCAGCAGTGCCATCCAGGGGGGTGAAAAACTGTTTTTT. Residues: CASSAIQGGEKLFF.

The chain employs TRBV11-3 and TRBJ2-5, with 10 bases that match TRBD1. This CDR3 region has 15 residues. J gave up 4 bases and V 4 bases, and 6 bases lay outside the gene matches. Per germline, CDR1 SGHNT and CDR2 YENEEA. CDR3 region: CASSSAGTGAETQYF. The CDR3, as DNA: TGTGCCAGCAGCTCAGCCGGGACAGGGGCAGAGACCCAGTACTTC.

This rearrangement joins TRBV6-6 to TRBJ1-2; D uncertain. Germline V gives CDR1 MNHNY, CDR2 SVGAGI (reference sequence). V was clipped by 4 bases and J by 8 bases, with 23 bases between them. CDR3 length: 16 residues. The DNA of the CDR3 is TGTGCCAGCAGTTCCCTACTCGGCTCCGCCGTCCGGGGCTACACCTTC. It codes for CASSSLLGSAVRGYTF.

This chain joins TRBV5-1 and TRBJ2-2; the D gene is possibly TRBD2 (5 bases). Germline V gene data show CDR1 as SGHRS and CDR2 as YFSETQ. There are 14 residues in the CDR3. Trimming cost V 4 bases and J 5 bases, with 12 bases left between them. In DNA form, the CDR3 reads TGCGCCAGCAGCCTGGAACCGGGGACCGGGGAGCTGTTTTTT. The encoded protein is CASSLEPGTGELFF.

The V and J genes are TRBV2 and TRBJ2-5, with D possibly being TRBD2 (5 bases). This CDR3 region has 17 residues. Germline assignment: CDR1 SNHLY and CDR2 FYNNEI. V gave up 6 bases and J gave up 1 base, with 21 bases separating them. The CDR3 DNA reads TGTGCCAGCAGCCCCGGCACTAGGGCCAAACTCCAAGAGACCCAGTACTTC. Its protein product is CASSPGTRAKLQETQYF. Complete variable domain (other parts from reference TRBV2 and TRBJ2-5): EPEVTQTPSHQVTQMGQEVILRCVPISNHLYFYWYRQILGQKVEFLVSFYNNEISEKSEIFDDQFSVERPDGSNFTLKIRSTKLEDSAMYFCASSPGTRAKLQETQYFGPGTRLLVL.

J is TRBJ1-4 and V is TRBV6-4; D unresolved. The length of the CDR3 is 17 residues. Deletions cut 0 bases from V and 3 bases from J, with 14 bases between. The germline gives CDR1 MRHNA, CDR2 SNTAGT. The CDR3 nucleotides read TGTGCCAGCAGTGACTCGCCTTCGGGGAATGCTAATGAAAAACTGTTTTTT. Its translation: CASSDSPSGNANEKLFF.

This clone was seen only once. The chain couples TRBV5-6 to TRBJ2-7, with a possible D match to TRBD2 (5 bases). Germline CDR1 SGHDT, CDR2 YYEEEE. There are 14 residues in the CDR3. V gave up 2 bases and J gave up 4 bases, with 13 bases separating them. This chain's CDR3 is CASSFGVEAYEQYF. The CDR3 DNA sequence: TGTGCCAGCAGCTTCGGGGTAGAGGCGTACGAGCAGTACTTC. Supplemented by reference TRBV5-6 and TRBJ2-7, the full variable domain reads DAGVTQSPTHLIKTRGQQVTLRCSPKSGHDTVSWYQQALGQGPQFIFQYYEEEERQRGNFPDRFSGHQFPNYSSELNVNALLLGDSALYLCASSFGVEAYEQYFGPGTRLTVT.

This clone was seen a few times. V is TRBV4-1 and J is TRBJ2-5; TRBD2 matches 7 bases. J was trimmed by 4 bases and V by 1 base; bases with no gene match: 6. CDR3 length: 15 amino acids. CDR1 and CDR2 from the germline V gene are MGHRA and YSYEKL. As DNA, the CDR3 is TGCGCCAGCAGCCAAGGTTTTCGGGAGGCAGAGACCCAGTACTTC. The encoded protein is CASSQGFREAETQYF.

The chain links TRBV7-9 to TRBJ1-1; D call uncertain. Germline CDR1 is SEHNR and CDR2 is FQNEAQ (reference sequence). V was pared by 8 bases and J by 1 base, with 17 bases between. This CDR3 has 15 amino acids. The CDR3 bases are TGTGCCAGCCAAAACGTGGGGTGGGCGAACACTGAAGCTTTCTTT. Encoded protein: CASQNVGWANTEAFF.

The chain carries TRBV6-1 and TRBJ1-5, with a tentative D call TRBD1 (5 bases). The CDR3 sequence is 15 residues long. From germline, CDR1 is MNHNS and CDR2 SASEGT. V was clipped by 6 bases and J by 5 bases, with 17 bases between them. The CDR3 loop reads CASSTGTITDQPQHF. The CDR3 DNA sequence: TGTGCCAGCAGCACCGGGACGATCACTGATCAGCCCCAGCATTTT.

This clone turned up a few times. The chain carries TRBV18 and TRBJ1-1; weak D call: TRBD1 (5 bases). The CDR3 has 14 residues. Germline CDR1 KGHSH, CDR2 LQKENI. V was pared by 3 bases and J by 1 base, with 9 bases between. The CDR3 protein is CASSPGRWNTEAFF. The CDR3 bases are TGTGCCAGCTCACCGGGACGGTGGAACACTGAAGCTTTCTTT.

The chain couples TRBV6-1 to TRBJ2-1; 7 bases are a match to TRBD1. The CDR3 loop spans 14 amino acids. CDR1 and CDR2 from the germline V gene are MNHNS and SASEGT. The trim removed 4 bases at V and 7 bases at J, leaving 7 bases unmatched. The CDR3 loop reads CASSGQGPRNEQFF. Here the CDR3 DNA reads TGTGCCAGCAGTGGACAGGGCCCGAGGAATGAGCAGTTCTTC.

The rearrangement joins TRBV23-1 to TRBJ2-3; no firm D call. TRBV23-1 falls under the ORF class, with uncertain function. Deletions cut 3 bases from V and 6 bases from J, with 7 bases between. This CDR3 spans 12 amino acids. This CDR3 reads CASSHNEDTQYF. The CDR3 DNA is TGCGCCAGCAGTCACAACGAGGATACGCAGTATTTT.

V gene TRBV15 combines with J gene TRBJ2-3; 8 bases agree with TRBD2. CDR3 length: 17 amino acids. The V gene end was trimmed by 0 bases and the J gene end by 6 bases; junction bases not matched to a gene: 11. Germline-derived CDR1 and CDR2 are LNHNV and YYDKDF (reference sequence). The CDR3 nucleotides read TGTGCCACCAGCAGAGATCTTGGCGGGGGGTTAGGGGATACGCAGTATTTT. Translated, it gives CATSRDLGGGLGDTQYF.

This chain links TRBV29-1 with TRBJ1-2; 7 nucleotides agree with TRBD1. The junction had 8 bases not matched to a gene; V was cut back by 2 bases and J by 5 bases. The length of the CDR3 is 14 residues. CDR1 is SQVTM, CDR2 ANQGSEA, per germline. For the CDR3, the DNA is TGCAGCGTTGAAACTCCGGGACAGCTATATGGCTACACCTTC. It specifies CSVETPGQLYGYTF.

The J gene is TRBJ1-4, the V gene TRBV2, with 7 nucleotides matching TRBD1. This CDR3 comprises 12 residues. Per the germline V gene, CDR1 is SNHLY and CDR2 is FYNNEI. The junction had 9 bases not matched to a gene; V was cut back by 7 bases and J by 13 bases. The CDR3 region is CASTRDRDGLFF. CDR3 bases: TGTGCCAGCACCAGAGACAGGGATGGACTGTTTTTT. Combining the CDR3 with reference TRBV2 and TRBJ1-4 gives the whole variable domain EPEVTQTPSHQVTQMGQEVILRCVPISNHLYFYWYRQILGQKVEFLVSFYNNEISEKSEIFDDQFSVERPDGSNFTLKIRSTKLEDSAMYFCASTRDRDGLFFGSGTQLSVL.

The chain employs TRBV7-2 and TRBJ2-1, with D perhaps being TRBD1 or TRBD2 (5 bases each). CDR3 length equals 13 residues. In germline, CDR1 is SGHTA, CDR2 FQGNSA. V lost 8 bases to trimming and J lost 6 bases, with 14 bases between them. CDR3 coding DNA: TGTGCCAGCGGGGCGAGAGGGTTCAATGAGCAGTTCTTC. Translating gives CASGARGFNEQFF. The full variable domain, completed using reference TRBV7-2 and TRBJ2-1, is GAGVSQSPSNKVTEKGKDVELRCDPISGHTALYWYRQSLGQGLEFLIYFQGNSAPDKSGLPSDRFSAERTGGSVSTLTIQRTQQEDSAVYLCASGARGFNEQFFGPGTRLTVL.

V gene TRBV10-1 combines with J gene TRBJ2-2; D is ambiguous. With 7 bases removed from V and 2 bases from J, the gap between germline ends came to 8 bases. Germline CDR1 WNHNN, CDR2 SYGVQD (reference sequence). The CDR3 totals 13 residues. The CDR3 bases are TGCGCCAGCACAGAGTCTAACACCGGGGAGCTGTTTTTT. It is translated as CASTESNTGELFF.

CDR3 in amino acids: CASSPPAGPEAFF. DNA for the CDR3: TGTGCCAGCTCACCACCGGCAGGGCCTGAAGCTTTCTTT. The rearrangement links TRBV18 to TRBJ1-1; weak D call: TRBD1 (5 bases). The ends were cut back, 0 bases at V and 6 bases at J, with 8 bases in the middle. CDR1 is KGHSH and CDR2 is LQKENI in the germline V gene. The CDR3 consists of 13 residues.

The chain couples TRBV10-3 to TRBJ2-1; 9 positions agree with TRBD2. The CDR3 spans 14 residues. Germline assignment: CDR1 ENHRY and CDR2 SYGVKD. J lost 9 bases, V lost 4 bases, and 7 bases had no gene match. The CDR3 bases are TGTGCCATCAGTGGCGGGGGGGCGACGGGTGAGCAGTTCTTC. It translates to CAISGGGATGEQFF.

This chain joins TRBV2 and TRBJ2-1; 11 nucleotides line up with TRBD2. Germline V gene data show CDR1 as SNHLY and CDR2 as FYNNEI. The CDR3 is made up of 16 amino acids. With V trimmed by 7 bases and J by 7 bases, 12 bases remained unmatched. This chain's CDR3 is CASKTIAGGAENEQFF. The CDR3 coding sequence is TGTGCCAGCAAGACCATAGCGGGGGGGGCCGAGAATGAGCAGTTCTTC.

The J gene is TRBJ1-3, the V gene TRBV6-6; tentatively, D is TRBD1 (5 bases). In germline, CDR1 is MNHNY, CDR2 SVGAGI (reference sequence). This CDR3 comprises 14 residues. V lost 6 bases and J 0 bases, leaving 9 bases between the germline ends. For the CDR3, the DNA is TGTGCCAGCAGGCCAGGGCTCTCTGGAAACACCATATATTTT. Its translation: CASRPGLSGNTIYF.

This clone was recorded a few times. The CDR3 reads CASSSGLDGYEQYF. Written as DNA, the CDR3 is TGTGCCAGCAGCTCGGGACTAGACGGATACGAGCAGTACTTC. V usage is TRBV11-3 and J usage is TRBJ2-7; TRBD2 agrees at 8 bases. Germline assignment: CDR1 SGHNT and CDR2 YENEEA. CDR3 size: 14 residues. Trimming cost V 4 bases and J 4 bases; bases outside gene matches: 6.

V gene TRBV5-1 combines with J gene TRBJ2-5; a possible D gene is TRBD2 (5 bases). CDR3 size: 18 residues. V dropped 1 base and J dropped 5 bases, with 24 bases sitting between them. CDR1 and CDR2 (germline): SGHRS, YFSETQ. The CDR3 loop reads CASSLLTRAAPVRETQYF. In DNA form, the CDR3 reads TGCGCCAGCAGCTTGTTAACTAGAGCCGCTCCCGTGAGGGAGACCCAGTACTTC.

On this clone: The CDR3 does not end in the conserved phenylalanine or tryptophan, so this is likely a read error. The chain recombines TRBV2 with TRBJ1-1; TRBD1 might be the D (6 bases). CDR3 length equals 14 residues. Germline V gives CDR1 SNHLY, CDR2 FYNNEI. V was pared by 6 bases and J by 0 bases, with 11 bases between. Here the CDR3 DNA reads TGTGCCAGCAGGCCCCAGGGGTTGAACACTGAAGCTTTCTCT. Translation gives CASRPQGLNTEAFS.

The rearrangement links TRBV5-5 to TRBJ2-7; D may be TRBD2 (5 bases). V lost 4 bases and J lost 0, with 14 bases in between. This CDR3 is 15 amino acids long. Germline values: CDR1 SGHKS, CDR2 YYEKEE (reference sequence). The CDR3 coding sequence is TGTGCCAGCAGCCCCACCTCGGGAAGCTCCTACGAGCAGTACTTC. It yields the protein CASSPTSGSSYEQYF.

The table lists this clone with a few counts. This chain uses TRBV15 with TRBJ1-6, with 8 nucleotides matching TRBD1. Germline V CDR1 and CDR2: LNHNV, YYDKDF (reference sequence). The CDR3 runs 14 residues. V lost 5 bases, J lost 5 bases, and 2 bases stayed unmatched. In nucleotides, the CDR3 is TGTGCCACCAGCCTGGGACAGGATAATTCACCCCTCCACTTT. This sequence encodes CATSLGQDNSPLHF.

The gene calls are TRBV6-1 and TRBJ1-5; D is unresolved. Trimming took 1 base from V and 2 from J, leaving 12 bases between them. Per germline, CDR1 MNHNS and CDR2 SASEGT. This CDR3 spans 16 amino acids. CDR3 residues: CASSEDRYPGNQPQHF. The CDR3 DNA sequence: TGTGCCAGCAGTGAAGACCGGTACCCCGGCAATCAGCCCCAGCATTTT.